The sequence of this T cell receptor beta chain was determined in a study of T cells in Graves' hyperthyroidism and ophthalmopathy. The overall study: Pretreatment peripheral blood was obtained at initial diagnosis.

Newly diagnosed hyperthyroidism patients aged 18 to 65 years had disease lasting under 2 months. Thyroid ultrasound and orbital computed tomography, with clinical symptoms and serum thyroxine and TRAb, informed diagnoses. This clonotype was observed many times. The CDR3 is made up of 15 amino acids. The trim removed 6 bases at V and 3 bases at J, leaving 6 bases unmatched. In germline, CDR1 is MDHEN, CDR2 SYDVKM. Amplification of TCR beta CDR3 regions used RNA as the template. HTBI primers drove first-round RT-PCR of the TCR CDR3. TCRdb re-analysed the multiplex PCR reads in MiXCR, keeping a single row per CDR3 protein. Here the sample spans fewer than 550,000 distinct CDR3 sequences, less than 20% being singletons.

The chain employs TRBV28 and TRBJ2-3; 10 bases match TRBD2. The clonotype was recovered from a woman aged 18 to 35 with Graves' hyperthyroidism. Specimen: blood. In DNA, the CDR3 is TGTGCCAGCAGCCTCGTTAGCGGGGGGACAGATACGCAGTATTTT. It encodes CASSLVSGGTDTQYF.